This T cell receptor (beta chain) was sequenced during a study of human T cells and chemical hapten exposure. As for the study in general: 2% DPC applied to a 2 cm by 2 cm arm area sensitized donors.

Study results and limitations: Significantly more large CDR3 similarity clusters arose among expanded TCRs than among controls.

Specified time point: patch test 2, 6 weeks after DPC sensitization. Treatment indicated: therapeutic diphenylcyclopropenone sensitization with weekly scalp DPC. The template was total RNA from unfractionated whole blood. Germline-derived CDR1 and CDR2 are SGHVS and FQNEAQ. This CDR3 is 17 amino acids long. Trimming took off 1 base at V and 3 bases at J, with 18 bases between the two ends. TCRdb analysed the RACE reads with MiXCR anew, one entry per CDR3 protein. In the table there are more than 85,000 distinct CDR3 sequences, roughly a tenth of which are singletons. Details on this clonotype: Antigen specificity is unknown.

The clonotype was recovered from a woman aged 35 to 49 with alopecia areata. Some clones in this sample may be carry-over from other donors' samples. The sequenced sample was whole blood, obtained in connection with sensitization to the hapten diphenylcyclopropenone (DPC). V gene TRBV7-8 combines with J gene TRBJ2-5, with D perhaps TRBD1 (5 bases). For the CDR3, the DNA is TGTGCCAGCAGCTTAGTGGGTGGACAAGGGAAAAAAGAGACCCAGTACTTC. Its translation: CASSLVGGQGKKETQYF.